This T cell receptor beta chain was sequenced during a study of identical twins (TCRdb year 2016). Looking at the study overall: To test whether fetal clonotypes persist, this study deep-sequenced TCR alpha and beta repertoires from monozygotic twins, from unrelated adults of various ages, and from cord blood. To rule out contamination, replicate twin experiments were performed at different times with different library preparation protocols.

Preparation of the library involved 5' RACE. Sequenced on an Illumina HiSeq 2000. A universal primer binding site was added through template switching, and the final cDNA carried a unique molecular identifier so that TCR cDNA molecules could be counted accurately. Specific primers in the conserved constant-segment region were used to synthesize first-strand cDNA for the TCR alpha and beta chains. To control for contamination, every cDNA library carried two barcodes: a SMART-Mk sample barcode plus Illumina barcodes. TruSeq adapter sequences and Illumina sample barcodes were added in two successive PCR steps. TCR alpha and beta cDNA libraries were sequenced on the Illumina HiSeq platform with custom primers. Turning to the authors' computational methods: MiGEC was used to process raw reads and extract unique molecular identifiers, and MiXCR was used to find CDR3 positions. For each individual, recombination models were inferred using an EM algorithm with the repgenHMM and IGoR tools. The analysis of shared clonotypes was done with the tcR package in R, with sharing normalized by the product of cloneset sizes. Out-of-frame nonproductive sequences were analyzed to study raw recombination free of thymic and clonal selection effects. The raw public reads went through TCRdb reprocessing: fastp at Q25, MiXCR clone calling, in-frame beta chains kept. Each entry is one CDR3 protein sequence, shown with its most common DNA and genes. These V and J calls originate from TCRdb's pipeline instead of the authors' own analysis. This sample has 300,000 to 400,000 distinct CDR3 sequences in its table, and 9% to 15% of those were observed once. The ten largest clones add up to 6% to 9% of the sample.

A few counts support this clonotype. Its antigen specificity is not known. Base qualities are not recorded, but no much larger clone differs from it by a single base. Points the paper makes about the study in general: Invariant T cells such as MAIT and iNKT could partly confound zero-insertion analyses, although diverse VJ usage argued against such confounding for most clonotypes. In beta out-of-frame sequences, excess twin sharing was weaker, because having fewer shared sequences lowered the signal-to-noise ratio. In monozygotic twins, out-of-frame TCR alpha sharing was systematically underestimated by recombination models, although the models agreed with sharing between unrelated individuals. Abundant cord blood beta clonotypes had fewer insertions, young adult naive repertoires showed a similar but weaker trend, and memory repertoires showed no such trend. Out-of-frame TCR alpha sequences shared between twins showed an excess of low generation-probability sequences compared with coincidental sharing between unrelated individuals. Because the same donors could not be followed over many years, the conclusions depended on cross-sectional statistical analysis.

Only healthy Caucasian donors were included. Three pairs of female monozygotic twins, all aged about 18 to 30 years, made up the twin cohort. Positive isolation kits from Invitrogen were used to isolate CD4+ and CD8+ T cell populations. Spanning cysteine to phenylalanine, the CDR3 consists of 16 amino acids. The sequence is cut down to CDR3 DNA, 48 bases in frame from base 1. V is shortened by 3 bases, J by 6 bases, and the region joining them spans 19 bases. CDR1 and CDR2 are read off the germline V gene as SNHLY and FYNNEI. This sample also appeared in a second study, on yellow fever vaccine responses in identical twins. The other study reports the following: According to the authors, in identical twins the way T cells responded to vaccination appeared partly convergent and partly personalized. In identical twins, the study followed T cell clones that responded to the vaccine with precision.

This receptor was taken from a woman between 18 and 30 years old in good health. The specimen sequenced was CD8+ T cells sorted from blood. The chain employs TRBV2 and TRBJ2-3; TRBD1 is a weak D gene call, 5 bases matching. The DNA reads TGTGCCAGCAGTGATAGACCCCCTGGGGCCTCGGATACGCAGTATTTT. It specifies CASSDRPPGASDTQYF.